These T cell receptor beta chains were read from a single sample in a study of PD-1 blockade in mismatch repair-deficient tumors. The assay was immunoSEQ multiplex PCR, and TCRdb's table has in-frame clones only and misses some. The sample records approximately 51,000 clones, about 84% being singletons. Sequences were derived from peripheral blood, sampled 20 weeks after starting pembrolizumab. These receptors were obtained from an adult with mismatch repair-deficient cancer. Each CDR3 is given without its conserved first and last residue. Each record gives: J gene, CDR3 length, V gene, CDR3 protein.

J gene: TRBJ2-1; CDR3 length: 13; V gene: TRBV4-3; CDR3 protein: ASSQVGGGGNEQF
J gene: TRBJ2-7; CDR3 length: 12; V gene: TRBV6-1; CDR3 protein: ASRSLAREDEQY
J gene: TRBJ2-7; CDR3 length: 12; V gene: TRBV15; CDR3 protein: ATSRELGGYEQY
J gene: TRBJ2-3; CDR3 length: 12; V gene: TRBV6-6; CDR3 protein: ASRPDSNTDTQY
J gene: TRBJ2-2; CDR3 length: 10; V gene: TRBV6-1; CDR3 protein: ASSDRSGELF
J gene: TRBJ2-5; CDR3 length: 11; V gene: TRBV11-2; CDR3 protein: ASSFAGDETQY
J gene: TRBJ2-1; CDR3 length: 15; V gene: TRBV15; CDR3 protein: ATSRERTSGRANEQF
J gene: TRBJ2-1; CDR3 length: 14; V gene: TRBV5-1; CDR3 protein: ASSLEGSPRYNEQF
J gene: TRBJ2-2; CDR3 length: 12; V gene: TRBV5-6; CDR3 protein: ASSLYTNTGELF
J gene: TRBJ2-1; CDR3 length: 11; V gene: TRBV5-4; CDR3 protein: ASSSLAVDEQF
J gene: TRBJ1-1; CDR3 length: 13; V gene: TRBV27; CDR3 protein: ASSTRLAGVAEAF
J gene: TRBJ1-5; CDR3 length: 13; V gene: TRBV19; CDR3 protein: ASSMAAGGGQPQH
J gene: TRBJ1-2; CDR3 length: 13; V gene: TRBV5-4; CDR3 protein: ASNYPAGGIYGYT
J gene: TRBJ1-2; CDR3 length: 11; V gene: TRBV7-2; CDR3 protein: ASSLDHGGGYT
J gene: TRBJ1-1; CDR3 length: 11; V gene: TRBV19; CDR3 protein: ASSEYLNTEAF
J gene: TRBJ2-7; CDR3 length: 10; V gene: TRBV5-1; CDR3 protein: ASSIDSYEQY
J gene: TRBJ2-7; CDR3 length: 16; V gene: TRBV21-1; CDR3 protein: ASSKGGTMRANRHEQY
J gene: TRBJ2-7; CDR3 length: 12; V gene: TRBV2; CDR3 protein: ASSELDRERLGH
J gene: TRBJ2-7; CDR3 length: 13; V gene: TRBV7-3; CDR3 protein: ASSPFAGPVYEQY
J gene: TRBJ2-1; CDR3 length: 17; V gene: TRBV11-2; CDR3 protein: ASRPFGPASGSSYNEQF
J gene: TRBJ2-7; CDR3 length: 10; V gene: TRBV9; CDR3 protein: ASGGTAYEQY
J gene: TRBJ1-4; CDR3 length: 13; V gene: TRBV4-1; CDR3 protein: ASSTQGALGEKLF
J gene: TRBJ2-7; CDR3 length: 11; V gene: TRBV11-3; CDR3 protein: ASSLADLGQIY
J gene: TRBJ1-3; CDR3 length: 14; V gene: TRBV19; CDR3 protein: ASSTLDRETGNTIY
J gene: TRBJ2-1; CDR3 length: 16; V gene: TRBV23-1; CDR3 protein: ASSPRILGPSSYNEQF
J gene: TRBJ2-4; CDR3 length: 11; V gene: TRBV19; CDR3 protein: ASSQGPQDIQY
J gene: TRBJ2-3; CDR3 length: 11; V gene: TRBV7-2; CDR3 protein: ASSYGPDDTQY
J gene: TRBJ2-3; CDR3 length: 12; V gene: TRBV7-2; CDR3 protein: ASSSQGRPDTQY
J gene: TRBJ1-1; CDR3 length: 12; V gene: TRBV2; CDR3 protein: ASISQGAWSEAF
J gene: TRBJ2-6; CDR3 length: 12; V gene: TRBV7-3; CDR3 protein: ASSLLAGANVLT
J gene: TRBJ2-3; CDR3 length: 14; V gene: TRBV13; CDR3 protein: ASSHGQGALTDTQY
J gene: TRBJ1-2; CDR3 length: 9; V gene: TRBV20-1; CDR3 protein: SAEDSRGYT
J gene: TRBJ2-1; CDR3 length: 12; V gene: TRBV6-5; CDR3 protein: ASKLSTVYNEQF
J gene: TRBJ1-2; CDR3 length: 13; V gene: TRBV28; CDR3 protein: ASSSTYRVYHGYT
J gene: TRBJ2-1; CDR3 length: 11; V gene: TRBV6-5; CDR3 protein: ASSYFWGNEQF